A selection of T cell receptor beta chains follows, all from one sample in a study of control samples from healthy donors and cancer patients. Data came from immunoSEQ multiplex PCR; TCRdb stores just in-frame clones and leaves some out. Of 120,000 or so clones in the sample, 80% to 95% were seen once. The sequencing input was blood. Every receptor here comes from a woman under 30 in good health. Each CDR3 is given with its conserved first and last residue. The order of the fields is clone size, CDR3 length, J gene, D gene, V gene, CDR3 DNA, CDR3 protein. The D gene is left open where the match is weak. The size of a clone is reported for some rows only, either as once, few or many, or as a class for expanded clones.

-	14	TRBJ2-3	TRBD2	TRBV28	TGTGCCAGCGTTCTAGCGGGAGGAAAAGATACGCAGTATTTT	CASVLAGGKDTQYF
few	13	TRBJ2-7	-	TRBV4-2	TGTGCCAGCAGCCAAGCTGGTGTCACCGAGCAGTACTTC	CASSQAGVTEQYF
-	16	TRBJ2-7	TRBD2	TRBV7-2	TGTGCCAGCAGCTTCGGAGGGGGGACTAGCCCCTACGAGCAGTACTTC	CASSFGGGTSPYEQYF
-	16	TRBJ2-3	TRBD2	TRBV19	TGTGCCAGTAGTATGTGGGAGGGCCGTAGCGCAGATACGCAGTATTTT	CASSMWEGRSADTQYF
-	17	TRBJ2-2	TRBD2	TRBV4-1	TGCGCCAGCAGCCAAGAGTTTTCTAGCGGGTACACCGGGGAGCTGTTTTTT	CASSQEFSSGYTGELFF
-	17	TRBJ2-7	-	TRBV30	TGTGCCTGGAGCACCCATGCTCGGGGGAGAATTGCCTACGAGCAGTACTTC	CAWSTHARGRIAYEQYF
-	17	TRBJ2-5	TRBD2	TRBV18	TGTGCCAGCTCACCATCTACCCTAGCGGTTCCCCAAGAGACCCAGTACTTC	CASSPSTLAVPQETQYF
-	14	TRBJ1-6	-	TRBV5-1	TGCGCCAGCAGCTTGGACAGCTTGAATTCACCCCTCCACTTT	CASSLDSLNSPLHF
-	14	TRBJ2-7	-	TRBV19	TGTGCCAGTAGTATTCTAGTTAACTCCTACGAGCAGTACTTC	CASSILVNSYEQYF
-	15	TRBJ2-1	-	TRBV14	TGTGCCAGCACCCCGGTCCCTTTTCCTTACAATGAGCAGTTCTTC	CASTPVPFPYNEQFF
-	12	TRBJ2-3	TRBD2	TRBV7-3	TGTGCCAGCAGCCTTAACGCGGGGGAGCAGTATTTT	CASSLNAGEQYF
-	14	TRBJ2-2	-	TRBV10-3	TGTGCCATCAGTGAGTCAGCAGGAGCCGGGGAGCTGTTTTTT	CAISESAGAGELFF
-	13	TRBJ2-1	-	TRBV7-2	TGTGCCAGCAGCTTAGGGGCCTACAATGAGCAGTTCTTC	CASSLGAYNEQFF
once	19	TRBJ1-5	-	TRBV30	TGTGCCTGGAGTGTAACCGGAGCCCCGGGCCTGTATAGCAATCAGCCCCAGCATTTT	CAWSVTGAPGLYSNQPQHF
once	12	TRBJ2-1	-	TRBV20-1	TGCAGTGCTAGTGGGCCAGAGGAGGAGCAGTTCTTC	CSASGPEEEQFF
-	18	TRBJ2-7	-	TRBV24-1	TGTGCCACCAGTGATTTGTTTAACCCTCCACCCGGGACCTACGAGCAGTACTTC	CATSDLFNPPPGTYEQYF
-	16	TRBJ1-1	-	TRBV21-1	TGTGCCAGCAGCAAAGGGGCAGGGAGAATGAACACTGAAGCTTTCTTT	CASSKGAGRMNTEAFF
-	15	TRBJ1-5	-	TRBV7-2	TGTGCCAGCAGCATCGACGGGGGAGACGGTCAGCCCCAGCATTTT	CASSIDGGDGQPQHF
-	14	TRBJ1-2	-	TRBV19	TGTGCCAGTAGTAGGGGGTCTTCTAACTATGGCTACACCTTC	CASSRGSSNYGYTF
-	14	TRBJ1-5	-	TRBV18	TGTGCCAGCTCACCACAGTGGGGAGATCAGCCCCAGCATTTT	CASSPQWGDQPQHF
-	13	TRBJ1-2	-	TRBV6-5	TGTGCCAGCAGTTACGGCCAGTACTATGGCTACACCTTC	CASSYGQYYGYTF
-	13	TRBJ2-3	-	TRBV7-2	TGTGCCAGCAGCCGATTCTTGTGGGATACGCAGTATTTT	CASSRFLWDTQYF
-	15	TRBJ2-3	TRBD1	TRBV28	TGTGCCAGCAGTTTGGGGACAGCCATCAGGGATACGCAGTATTTT	CASSLGTAIRDTQYF
-	9	TRBJ1-4	-	TRBV10-1	TGCGCCAGCAGTGGAGAACTGTTTTTT	CASSGELFF
-	23	TRBJ1-4	-	TRBV19	TGTGCCAGTAGTATAGTTGCCCCGCCGGGGGGCCTTCTAGCGGATGTTGATGATGAAAAACTGTTTTTT	CASSIVAPPGGLLADVDDEKLFF
once	15	TRBJ1-5	TRBD1	TRBV6-1	TGTGCCAGCAGTGAAGGGCGACAGGGGGCCGAGCCCCAGCATTTT	CASSEGRQGAEPQHF
-	16	TRBJ2-2	-	TRBV9	TGTGCCAGCAGCGCCCTCCCGGGGCAAGACACCGGGGAGCTGTTTTTT	CASSALPGQDTGELFF
-	13	TRBJ1-5	-	TRBV6-2/TRBV6-3	TGTGCCAGCAGTTACAGTGGCTTTCAGCCCCAGCATTTT	CASSYSGFQPQHF
once	20	TRBJ2-7	TRBD1	TRBV6-2/TRBV6-3	TGTGCCAGCAGTTACCCGAGGACAGGGGCACTTTTATCCCTATACTACGAGCAGTACTTC	CASSYPRTGALLSLYYEQYF
-	13	TRBJ2-1	-	TRBV9	TGTGCCAGCAGCGAAGGAGCCATGAATGAGCAGTTCTTC	CASSEGAMNEQFF
-	14	TRBJ2-3	-	TRBV7-2	TGTGCCAGCAGCTTAGCCCTCATCACAGATACGCAGTATTTT	CASSLALITDTQYF
-	10	TRBJ2-7	-	TRBV28	TGTGCCAGCAGTTACTACGAGCAGTACTTC	CASSYYEQYF
-	15	TRBJ2-1	TRBD2	TRBV4-3	TGCGCCAGCAGCCCGGGACTAGCGGGGAATAATGAGCAGTTCTTC	CASSPGLAGNNEQFF
-	15	TRBJ1-3	-	TRBV11-2	TGTGCCAGCAGCTTAGAGCCGGGACCGAGAAACACCATATATTTT	CASSLEPGPRNTIYF
-	18	TRBJ1-1	-	TRBV15	TGTGCCACCAGCATCCAAGTGGCGCCCGGACTTTGGGGCACTGAAGCTTTCTTT	CATSIQVAPGLWGTEAFF
-	17	TRBJ2-3	-	TRBV4-3	TGCGCCAGCAGCCTCACCGGGACGGCCGCCGGCACAGATACGCAGTATTTT	CASSLTGTAAGTDTQYF
-	15	TRBJ2-1	TRBD2	TRBV10-2	TGCGCCAGCAGGGGCGGGGGGGCGGGAATCAATGAGCAGTTCTTC	CASRGGGAGINEQFF
-	11	TRBJ1-4	-	TRBV5-6	TGTGCCAGCAGCCCGGGGGGAAAACTGTTTTTT	CASSPGGKLFF
-	17	TRBJ2-7	TRBD1	TRBV14	TGTGCCAGCAGCCAAGATTGGGGCTTGGGACAGGGTTCTGAGCAGTACTTC	CASSQDWGLGQGSEQYF
-	14	TRBJ2-3	-	TRBV11-3	TGTGCCAGCAGCTTAGAGTTTCCCACAGATACGCAGTATTTT	CASSLEFPTDTQYF
-	16	TRBJ1-1	-	TRBV19	TGTGCCAGTAGTATTTGGTGGGTAGACGGACACACTGAAGCTTTCTTT	CASSIWWVDGHTEAFF
once	15	TRBJ2-5	-	TRBV5-8	TGTGCCAGCAGCTTGGATCCCAGATCTCGGGAGACCCAGTACTTC	CASSLDPRSRETQYF
-	15	TRBJ2-5	TRBD2	TRBV4-1	TGCGCCAGCAGCCAACGAGGGACTACCCAAGAGACCCAGTACTTC	CASSQRGTTQETQYF
once	13	TRBJ2-3	-	TRBV5-8	TGTGCCAGCAGCTTGGATACCGGGGATACGCAGTATTTT	CASSLDTGDTQYF
-	16	TRBJ2-2	TRBD2	TRBV28	TGTGCCAGCAGTTTATTTCTAGCGGGGGGCACCGGGGAGCTGTTTTTT	CASSLFLAGGTGELFF
-	13	TRBJ2-5	TRBD1	TRBV2	TGTGCCAGCACTGTAGACAGGGATGGGACCCAGTACTTC	CASTVDRDGTQYF
once	17	TRBJ1-1	-	TRBV6-2/TRBV6-3	TGTGCCAGCAGCCTCTCGATGCGGGGGGGCTTAGGCACTGAAGCTTTCTTT	CASSLSMRGGLGTEAFF
-	14	TRBJ2-7	-	TRBV27	TGTGCCAGCAGACGAGGGGCAGTACTATACGAGCAGTACTTC	CASRRGAVLYEQYF
-	13	TRBJ2-1	TRBD1	TRBV19	TGTGCCAGTAGCGTGGGACAGGGCTATGAGCAGTTCTTC	CASSVGQGYEQFF
-	11	TRBJ1-2	-	TRBV20-1	TGCAGTGCTAGAGACCCCCGGGACCGAGCCTTC	CSARDPRDRAF
-	14	TRBJ2-7	-	TRBV7-9	TGTGCCAGCAGCTTAGTTACTCAGCCGTCCGAGCAGTACTTC	CASSLVTQPSEQYF
-	18	TRBJ2-3	TRBD2	TRBV2	TGTGCCAGCAGTGAAGGATGGGTAGCGGGGGCTAGCACAGATACGCAGTATTTT	CASSEGWVAGASTDTQYF
-	16	TRBJ1-3	TRBD1	TRBV28	TGTGCCAGCAGCTTTACCAGGGGGCGCCCCGGATACACCATATATTTT	CASSFTRGRPGYTIYF
-	14	TRBJ1-5	-	TRBV27	TGTGCCAGCAGGAACGAGGGAGGTAATCAGCCCCAGCATTTT	CASRNEGGNQPQHF
-	15	TRBJ2-2	-	TRBV6-5	TGTGCCAGCACCCTCCGACGGGGATACACCGGGGAGCTGTTTTTT	CASTLRRGYTGELFF
once	14	TRBJ2-3	-	TRBV27	TGTGCCAGCAGTTACCGAAACCGGAGAGATACGCAGTATTTT	CASSYRNRRDTQYF
once	15	TRBJ1-1	TRBD1	TRBV5-1	TGCGCCAGCAGCAGAGGACAGGTAGGGGACACTGAAGCTTTCTTT	CASSRGQVGDTEAFF
-	18	TRBJ2-1	-	TRBV4-2	TGTGCCAGCAGCCAAGTAGTGGTCGGGGGCCTAGCAGACAATGAGCAGTTCTTC	CASSQVVVGGLADNEQFF
-	14	TRBJ2-1	TRBD2	TRBV5-6	TGTGCCAGCAGCTGGACACCGGGGGGTGATGAGCAGTTCTTC	CASSWTPGGDEQFF